The clone carrying this TCR beta chain was recorded at least ten times. Using its own MiXCR run on the RT-PCR reads, TCRdb lists one record per CDR3 protein. The repertoire holds more than 600,000 distinct CDR3 sequences, with more than 13% as singletons. Trimming removed 0 bases at V and 1 base at J, with 6 bases between. Germline V lookup: CDR1 LGHDT, CDR2 YNNKEL (reference sequence). The CDR3 has 15 amino acids. The clonotype originates from a female donor in good health, serving as a healthy control. This chain uses TRBV3-1 with TRBJ1-4; D is unclear. The specimen was memory CD4+ T cells from blood. CDR3 protein: CASSQDWGTNEKLFF. CDR3 coding DNA: TGTGCCAGCAGCCAAGATTGGGGAACTAATGAAAAACTGTTTTTT.